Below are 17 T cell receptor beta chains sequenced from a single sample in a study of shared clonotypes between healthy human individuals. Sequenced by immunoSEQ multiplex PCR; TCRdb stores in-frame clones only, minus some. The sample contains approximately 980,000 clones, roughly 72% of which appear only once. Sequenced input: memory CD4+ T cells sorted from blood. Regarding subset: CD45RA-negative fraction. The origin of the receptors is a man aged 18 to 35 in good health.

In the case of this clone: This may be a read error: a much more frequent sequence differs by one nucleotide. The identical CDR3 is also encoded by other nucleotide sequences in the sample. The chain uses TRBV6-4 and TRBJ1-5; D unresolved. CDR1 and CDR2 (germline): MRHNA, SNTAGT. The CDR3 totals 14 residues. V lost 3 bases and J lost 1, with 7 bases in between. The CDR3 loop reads CASSESGSNQPQHF. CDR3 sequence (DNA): TGTGCCAGCAGTGAGTCTGGGAGCAATCAGCCCCAGCATTTT.

DNA for the CDR3: TGTGCCAGCAGCTTAGAGGGGGGACGGCGGGGTAATTCACCCCTCCACTTT. Protein product: CASSLEGGRRGNSPLHF. V and J are TRBV11-3 and TRBJ1-6; TRBD1 is a possible D gene (5 bases). The CDR3 runs 17 residues. Trimming pared 0 bases from V and 6 bases from J, leaving 15 bases between. Germline assignment: CDR1 SGHNT and CDR2 YENEEA.

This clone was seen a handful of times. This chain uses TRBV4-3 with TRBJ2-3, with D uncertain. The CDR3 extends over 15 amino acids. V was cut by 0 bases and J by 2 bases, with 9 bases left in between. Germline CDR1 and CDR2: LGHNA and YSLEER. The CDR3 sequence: CASSQDWAYTDTQYF. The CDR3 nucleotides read TGCGCCAGCAGCCAAGATTGGGCCTACACAGATACGCAGTATTTT.

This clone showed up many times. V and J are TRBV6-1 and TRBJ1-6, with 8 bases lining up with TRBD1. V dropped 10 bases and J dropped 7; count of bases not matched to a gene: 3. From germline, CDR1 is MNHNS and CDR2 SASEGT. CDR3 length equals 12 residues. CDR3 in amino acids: CATGQGNSPLHF. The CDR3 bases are TGTGCCACCGGACAGGGCAATTCACCCCTCCACTTT.

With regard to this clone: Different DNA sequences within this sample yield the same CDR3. DNA of the CDR3: TGTGCCAGCAGTTACAAGGATAATTCACCCCTCCACTTT. Translated: CASSYKDNSPLHF. This rearrangement joins TRBV6-5 to TRBJ1-6; D uncertain. The V end lost 2 bases, the J end lost 5 bases, and 4 bases lay between the germline ends. Germline V gives CDR1 MNHEY, CDR2 SVGAGI. The length of the CDR3 is 13 residues.

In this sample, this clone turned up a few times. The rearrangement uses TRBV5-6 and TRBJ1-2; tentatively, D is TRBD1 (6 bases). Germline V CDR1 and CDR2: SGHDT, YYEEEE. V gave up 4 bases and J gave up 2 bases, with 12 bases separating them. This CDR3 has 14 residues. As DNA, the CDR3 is TGTGCCAGCAGCCCGGGACACTTAAACTATGGCTACACCTTC. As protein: CASSPGHLNYGYTF.

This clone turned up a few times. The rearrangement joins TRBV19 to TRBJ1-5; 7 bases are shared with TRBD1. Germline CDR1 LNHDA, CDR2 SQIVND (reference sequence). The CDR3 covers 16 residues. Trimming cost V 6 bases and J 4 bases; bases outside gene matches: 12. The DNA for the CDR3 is TGTGCCAGTAGCACCTCCCACAGGGGCGAGAATCAGCCCCAGCATTTT. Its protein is CASSTSHRGENQPQHF.

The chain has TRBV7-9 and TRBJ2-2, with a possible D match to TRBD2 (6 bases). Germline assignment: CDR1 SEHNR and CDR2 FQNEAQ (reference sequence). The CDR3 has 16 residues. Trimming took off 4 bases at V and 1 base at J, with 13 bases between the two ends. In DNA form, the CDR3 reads TGTGCCAGCAGCTCCACTCCGGGACTGAACACCGGGGAGCTGTTTTTT. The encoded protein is CASSSTPGLNTGELFF.

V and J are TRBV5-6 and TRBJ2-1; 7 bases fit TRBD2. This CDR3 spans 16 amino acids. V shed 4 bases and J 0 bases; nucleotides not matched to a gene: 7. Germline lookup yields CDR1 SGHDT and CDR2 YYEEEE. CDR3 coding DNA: TGTGCCAGCAGCAGGGAAGCGGGGCCCTCCTACAATGAGCAGTTCTTC. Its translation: CASSREAGPSYNEQFF.

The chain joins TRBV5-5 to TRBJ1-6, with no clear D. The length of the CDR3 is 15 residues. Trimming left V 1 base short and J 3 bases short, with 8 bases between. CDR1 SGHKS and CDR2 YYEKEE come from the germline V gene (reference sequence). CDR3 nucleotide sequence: TGTGCCAGCAGCTTGTCCCCGGACTATAATTCACCCCTCCACTTT. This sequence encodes CASSLSPDYNSPLHF.

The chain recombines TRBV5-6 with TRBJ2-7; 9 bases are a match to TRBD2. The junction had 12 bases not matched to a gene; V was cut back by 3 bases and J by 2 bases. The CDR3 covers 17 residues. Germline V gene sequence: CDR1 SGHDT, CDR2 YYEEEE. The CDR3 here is CASSYGLALTTPYEQYF. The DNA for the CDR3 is TGTGCCAGCAGCTACGGACTAGCGCTTACCACCCCCTACGAGCAGTACTTC.

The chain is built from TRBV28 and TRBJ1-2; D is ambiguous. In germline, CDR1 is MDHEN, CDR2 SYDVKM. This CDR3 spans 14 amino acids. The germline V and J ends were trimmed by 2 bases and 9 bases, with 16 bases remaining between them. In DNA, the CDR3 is TGTGCCAGCAGTTTAATAACGCCCAACGAGCGCTACACCTTC. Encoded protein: CASSLITPNERYTF.

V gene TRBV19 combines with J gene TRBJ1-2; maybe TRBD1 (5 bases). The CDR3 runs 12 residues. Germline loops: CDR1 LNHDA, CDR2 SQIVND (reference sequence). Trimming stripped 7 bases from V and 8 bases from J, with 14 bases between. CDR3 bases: TGTGCCAGTACCGGGACGGTTGTGGGCTACACCTTC. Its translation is CASTGTVVGYTF.

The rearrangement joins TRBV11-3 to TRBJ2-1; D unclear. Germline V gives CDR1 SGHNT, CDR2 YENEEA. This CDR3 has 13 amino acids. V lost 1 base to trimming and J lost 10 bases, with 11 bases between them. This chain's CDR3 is CASSLGAGNEQFF. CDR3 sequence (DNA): TGTGCCAGCAGCTTAGGAGCCGGTAACGAGCAGTTCTTC.

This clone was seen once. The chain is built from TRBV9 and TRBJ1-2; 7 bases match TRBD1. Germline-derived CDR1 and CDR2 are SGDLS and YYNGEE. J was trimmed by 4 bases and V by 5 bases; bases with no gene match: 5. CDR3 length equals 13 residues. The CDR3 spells CASSPDRAYGYTF. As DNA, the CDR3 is TGTGCCAGCAGTCCTGACAGGGCCTATGGCTACACCTTC.

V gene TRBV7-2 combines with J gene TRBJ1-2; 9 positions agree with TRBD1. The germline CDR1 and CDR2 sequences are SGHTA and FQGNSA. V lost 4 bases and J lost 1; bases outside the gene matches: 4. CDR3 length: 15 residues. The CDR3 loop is CASSSQGALNYGYTF. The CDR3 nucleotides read TGTGCCAGCAGCTCACAGGGGGCACTTAACTATGGCTACACCTTC.

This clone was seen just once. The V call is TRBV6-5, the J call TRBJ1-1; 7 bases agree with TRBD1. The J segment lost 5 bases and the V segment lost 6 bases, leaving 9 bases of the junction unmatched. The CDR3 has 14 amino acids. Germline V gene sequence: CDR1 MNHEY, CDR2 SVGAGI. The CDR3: CASRPRQGGTEAFF. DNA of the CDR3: TGTGCCAGCAGGCCGCGACAGGGCGGAACTGAAGCTTTCTTT.